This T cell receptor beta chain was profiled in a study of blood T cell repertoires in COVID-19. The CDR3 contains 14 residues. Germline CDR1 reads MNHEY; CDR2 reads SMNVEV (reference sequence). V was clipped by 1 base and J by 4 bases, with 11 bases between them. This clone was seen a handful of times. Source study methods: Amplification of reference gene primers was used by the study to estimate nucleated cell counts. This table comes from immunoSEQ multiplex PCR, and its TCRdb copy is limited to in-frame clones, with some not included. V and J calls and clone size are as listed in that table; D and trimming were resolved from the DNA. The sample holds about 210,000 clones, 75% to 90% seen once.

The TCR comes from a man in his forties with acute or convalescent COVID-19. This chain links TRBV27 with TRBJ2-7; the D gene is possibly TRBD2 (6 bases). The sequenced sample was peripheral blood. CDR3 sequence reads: CASSLYYGGYEQYF. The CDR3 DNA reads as TGTGCCAGCAGTTTATACTATGGGGGGTACGAGCAGTACTTC.